This entry features one TCR beta chain sequence. Original handling: Amplification of reference gene primers was used by the study to estimate nucleated cell counts. Here immunoSEQ multiplex PCR was the method, and the copy in TCRdb shows in-frame clones only, minus some. The V and J calls and clone size come from that table; D and trimming were worked out from the DNA. The table has 220,000 or so clones, 82% seen once. The data originate from a study of blood T cell repertoires in COVID-19. Trimming cost V 3 bases and J 7 bases, with 11 bases left between them. Germline lookup yields CDR1 SGDLS and CDR2 YYNGEE. This CDR3 is built from 13 residues.

The chain joins TRBV9 to TRBJ2-1; tentatively, D is TRBD1 (6 bases). The TCR sequence derives from a woman older than 75 with COVID-19, enrolled during active disease. Sequencing was performed on peripheral blood. The CDR3 protein is CASSAQTGNEQFF. Written as DNA, the CDR3 is TGTGCCAGCAGCGCCCAGACAGGAAATGAGCAGTTCTTC.